This TCR beta chain stems from a study of blood T cell repertoires in COVID-19. Study overall: Sources were T cells, B-cell-depleted T cells, or PBMCs; the material itself was cDNA or gDNA.

Per the authors' pipeline: Scientists estimated how many nucleated cells there were by amplifying reference gene primers. Method: immunoSEQ multiplex PCR; TCRdb's copy keeps in-frame clones and lacks some. That table furnishes V, J and clone size, whereas the DNA furnished D and trimming. The sample has roughly 120,000 clones; about 88% are singletons. The CDR3 covers 12 residues. The germline V gene encodes CDR1 SQVTM and CDR2 ANQGSEA. This chain connects TRBV29-1 to TRBJ2-7; 9 bases fit TRBD1. Source material: peripheral blood. This TCR came from a man in his forties or fifties with active COVID-19. CDR3 bases: TGCAGCGTTGAAGATGCGGGGGACAGGGTGCTCGTC. This encodes CSVEDAGDRVLV.